Presented here are 9 T cell receptor beta chains from one specimen sequenced in a study of early T cells in non-severe SARS-CoV-2 infection. TCRdb called the 5' RACE reads again in MiXCR, with one record for every CDR3 protein. The repertoire holds approximately 70,000 distinct CDR3 sequences, with roughly 12% as singletons. Specimen: whole blood, collected at baseline. The receptor set was obtained from an adult who was a healthcare worker with PCR-confirmed SARS-CoV-2 infection or an uninfected control (not recorded which). The donor label of this sample is uncertain.

The V call is TRBV6-6, the J call TRBJ1-1; no clear D gene. Germline V gene sequence: CDR1 MNHNY, CDR2 SVGAGI (reference sequence). CDR3 size: 13 residues. The V and J ends lost 2 bases and 3 bases respectively, with 7 bases between them. CDR3 sequence: CASSYRADTEAFF. DNA of the CDR3: TGTGCCAGCAGTTACCGGGCAGACACTGAAGCTTTCTTT.

This clonotype has ten or more counts. The chain is built from TRBV5-6 and TRBJ2-5; 8 nucleotides line up with TRBD2. CDR1 and CDR2 (germline): SGHDT, YYEEEE. This CDR3 contains 17 residues. The V segment lost 5 bases and the J segment 11 bases; nucleotides outside the gene matches: 23. The CDR3 protein is CASRLISPGLVPLRQYF. In DNA form, the CDR3 reads TGTGCCAGCAGACTAATCTCGCCGGGACTAGTCCCTCTCAGACAGTACTTC.

In this sample, this clonotype turned up a few times. This chain connects TRBV9 to TRBJ1-1, with TRBD1 identical over 7 bases. CDR3 length: 14 amino acids. Trimming removed 4 bases from V and 2 bases from J; junction bases left unmatched: 5. Germline V gene data show CDR1 as SGDLS and CDR2 as YYNGEE. In DNA, the CDR3 is TGTGCCAGCAGCCCCGGGACAGCAAACACTGAAGCTTTCTTT. It codes for CASSPGTANTEAFF. The full variable domain, with the rest looked up from reference TRBV9 and TRBJ1-1, is DSGVTQTPKHLITATGQRVTLRCSPRSGDLSVYWYQQSLDQGLQFLIQYYNGEERAKGNILERFSAQQFPDLHSELNLSSLELGDSALYFCASSPGTANTEAFFGQGTRLTVV.

The chain uses TRBV7-3 and TRBJ2-5; 8 bases match TRBD1. The CDR3 runs 15 residues. V trimming: 5 bases; J trimming: 4 bases; junction bases outside the gene matches: 9. CDR1 and CDR2 from the germline V gene are SGHTA and FQGTGA. The CDR3 coding sequence is TGTGCCAGCAGCCCCCGAGCGACAGGGGCAGAGACCCAGTACTTC. It yields the protein CASSPRATGAETQYF.

This clonotype was seen at least ten times. This chain connects TRBV11-2 to TRBJ1-1; D is unresolved. The CDR3 is 15 residues long. Germline CDR1 is SGHAT and CDR2 is FQNNGV. V lost 0 bases and J 0 bases, leaving 8 bases between the germline ends. The CDR3 reads CASSLEARLNTEAFF. The CDR3 DNA is TGTGCCAGCAGCTTAGAGGCCAGACTGAACACTGAAGCTTTCTTT.

This chain uses TRBV18 with TRBJ2-7; 8 nucleotides match TRBD1. Germline V gene data show CDR1 as KGHSH and CDR2 as LQKENI. V was clipped by 4 bases and J by 0 bases; unmatched bases: 2. The CDR3 runs 14 residues. The CDR3 nucleotides read TGTGCCAGCTCACGGGACAGGAGCTCCTACGAGCAGTACTTC. It translates to CASSRDRSSYEQYF.

The J gene is TRBJ1-4, the V gene TRBV28, with D hard to call. Germline loops: CDR1 MDHEN, CDR2 SYDVKM. Trimming removed 7 bases from V and 10 bases from J, with 16 bases in between. This CDR3 is 13 amino acids long. The CDR3 loop is CASNSRIGVKLFF. The CDR3 DNA reads as TGTGCCAGCAACTCGAGGATAGGTGTAAAACTGTTTTTT.

This clonotype was detected only a few times. This rearrangement joins TRBV18 to TRBJ2-7, with D hard to call. Trimming took 3 bases from V and 0 from J, leaving 9 bases between them. CDR1 is KGHSH and CDR2 is LQKENI in the germline V gene. CDR3 length: 14 amino acids. The CDR3 bases are TGTGCCAGCTCACCCGACATGAACTCCTACGAGCAGTACTTC. This sequence encodes CASSPDMNSYEQYF.

This clonotype was recorded many times. The rearrangement uses TRBV6-1 and TRBJ1-3; D may be TRBD1 (5 bases). The CDR3 has 14 residues. Germline loops: CDR1 MNHNS, CDR2 SASEGT. Deletions cut 2 bases from V and 8 bases from J, with 13 bases between. The CDR3 DNA sequence: TGTGCCAGCAGTGAACGACAGTCGGTTGACACCATATATTTT. Its protein product is CASSERQSVDTIYF.